Detailed here is one T cell receptor beta chain. Measured with immunoSEQ multiplex PCR; TCRdb has only the in-frame clones, and not every one. This table holds about 210,000 clones, approximately 86% found once. The source of the sample is a study of blood T cell repertoires in COVID-19. The sequenced sample consisted of PBMCs or T cells enriched from blood (not recorded which). This receptor was taken from a middle-aged woman in a cohort exposed to, infected with or recovered from COVID-19 (not recorded which).

Here the CDR3 DNA reads TGTGCCAGCAGCCAGGCGGGGGGGCGACAGACCCAGTACTTC. Translation: CASSQAGGRQTQYF. V is TRBV3-1 (or the pseudogene TRBV3-2) and J is TRBJ2-5; 9 nucleotides agree with TRBD2. J gave up 6 bases and V 3 bases, and 5 bases lay outside the gene matches. CDR1 LGHDT and CDR2 YNNKEL come from the germline V gene (reference sequence). The CDR3 spans 14 residues.